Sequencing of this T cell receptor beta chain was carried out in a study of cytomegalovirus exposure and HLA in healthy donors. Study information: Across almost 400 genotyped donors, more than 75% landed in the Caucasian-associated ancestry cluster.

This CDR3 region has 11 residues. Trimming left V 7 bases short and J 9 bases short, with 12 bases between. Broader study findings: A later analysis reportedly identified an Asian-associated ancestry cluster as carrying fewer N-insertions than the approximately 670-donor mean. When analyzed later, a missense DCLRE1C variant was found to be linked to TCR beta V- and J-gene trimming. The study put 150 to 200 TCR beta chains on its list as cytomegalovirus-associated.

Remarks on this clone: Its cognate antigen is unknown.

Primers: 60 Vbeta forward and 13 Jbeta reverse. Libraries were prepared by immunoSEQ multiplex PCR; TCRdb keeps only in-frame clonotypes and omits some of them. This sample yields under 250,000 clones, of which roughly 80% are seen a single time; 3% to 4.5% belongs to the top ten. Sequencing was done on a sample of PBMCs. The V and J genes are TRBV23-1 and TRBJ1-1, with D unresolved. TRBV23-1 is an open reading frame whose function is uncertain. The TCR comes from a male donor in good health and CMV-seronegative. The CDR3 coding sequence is TGCGCCAGCAAACGGGGAGGGAAAGCTTTCTTT. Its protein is CASKRGGKAFF.